These T cell receptor beta chains were read from a single sample in a study of blood T cells in healthy people across ages. TCRdb called the 5' RACE reads again in MiXCR, with one record for every CDR3 protein. The profile shows 1.5 million to 2 million distinct CDR3 sequences, roughly 30% of them singletons. The sequencing sample was made of blood. These receptors were obtained from a woman aged 25 to 39 in good health. Both conserved end residues are part of each CDR3. The D gene is left open where the match is weak. Not every row has a clone size; where given, it reads once, few, many or a size class.

>NA|TRBJ2-6|few|TRBV4-1
TGCGCCAGCAGCCAAGGTGGACGCTCTGGGGCCAACGTCCTGACTTTC
CASSQGGRSGANVLTF
>TRBD2|TRBJ2-5|many|TRBV20-1
TGCAGTGCTATGCCCGGACTAGCGGGAGATGAGACCCAGTACTTC
CSAMPGLAGDETQYF
>NA|TRBJ2-6|many|TRBV5-1
TGCGCCAGCAGCTTTGACCAGGGCGTCCTGACTTTC
CASSFDQGVLTF
>TRBD1|TRBJ2-3|many|TRBV20-1
TGCAGTGCTTGGGGACAGGGCCTGCAGTATTTT
CSAWGQGLQYF
>NA|TRBJ2-7|many|TRBV7-2
TGTGCCAGCAGTTTTCGACAGAGCTCCTACGAGCAGTACTTC
CASSFRQSSYEQYF
>NA|TRBJ2-4|few|TRBV5-6
TGTGCCAGCAGCTTGGCGGGACGAGGGGAGGATTTTCAGTACTTC
CASSLAGRGEDFQYF
>NA|TRBJ2-3|NA|TRBV29-1
TGCAGCGTCCAAGAGGGGTCCTCGACAGATACGCAGTATTTT
CSVQEGSSTDTQYF
>NA|TRBJ1-5|few|TRBV20-1
TGCAGTGTCGGAAAGCCCCGCAATCAGCCCCAGCATTTT
CSVGKPRNQPQHF
>NA|TRBJ2-7|NA|TRBV14
TGTGCCAGCCTACCAGGGGAGGGTATCCACGAGCAGTACTTC
CASLPGEGIHEQYF
>NA|TRBJ2-1|NA|TRBV5-1
TGCGCCAGCAGCACGGATAGGGATGAGCAGTTCTTC
CASSTDRDEQFF
>TRBD1|TRBJ1-5|few|TRBV12-5
TGTGCTAGTGGTGCCTCAGGGGGAGGTCAGCCCCAGCATTTT
CASGASGGGQPQHF
>TRBD1|TRBJ1-1|NA|TRBV9
TGTGCCAGCAGCGCGGGACAGGGGGCGGAAAAAGCTTTCTTT
CASSAGQGAEKAFF
>NA|TRBJ2-7|NA|TRBV7-2
TGTGCCAGCACCTTAGCAGGGTACGAGCAGTACTTC
CASTLAGYEQYF
>TRBD1|TRBJ2-7|NA|TRBV28
TGTGCCAGCAGCCGAGGGGACAGGGGCGAGCAGTACTTC
CASSRGDRGEQYF
>NA|TRBJ2-2|NA|TRBV5-1
TGCGCCAGCGGCCAAAGGGAAGGCACCGGGGAGCTGTTTTTT
CASGQREGTGELFF
>NA|TRBJ1-3|NA|TRBV12-3/TRBV12-4
TGTGCCAGCAGTCCCCGCGGATCTTGCTCCTCTGGAAACACCATATATTTT
CASSPRGSCSSGNTIYF
>NA|TRBJ2-7|NA|TRBV21-1
TGTGCCAGCAAGAGGGGGAATAGCGGGAGGGCCAGCACCTACGAGCAGTACTTC
CASKRGNSGRASTYEQYF
>NA|TRBJ2-3|NA|TRBV20-1
TGCAGGGCGAGTAGTCCAGATACGCAGTATTTT
CRASSPDTQYF
>NA|TRBJ1-4|NA|TRBV29-1
TGCAGCGTCCAACCGATTTACCCGGAAAAACTGTTTTTT
CSVQPIYPEKLFF
>NA|TRBJ2-1|NA|TRBV2
TGTGCCAGCAGGGACTTCCGCAGCTCCTACAATGAGCAGTTCTTC
CASRDFRSSYNEQFF
>NA|TRBJ2-7|NA|TRBV3-1
TGTGCCAGCAGCCAAGATCTGGCAGGCGACGAGCAGTACTTC
CASSQDLAGDEQYF
>NA|TRBJ1-6|many|TRBV7-3
TGTGCCAGCAGCGCCGGCGACAGCTATAATTCACCCCTCCACTTT
CASSAGDSYNSPLHF
>NA|TRBJ1-5|NA|TRBV28
TGTGCCAGCAGGTATCCAAATCAGCCCCAGCATTTT
CASRYPNQPQHF
>NA|TRBJ2-1|NA|TRBV7-9
TGTGCCAGCACCAAAGCTCGGGACTTCTCCTACAATGAGCAGTTCTTC
CASTKARDFSYNEQFF
>NA|TRBJ2-7|NA|TRBV4-1
TGCGCCAGCAGCCCCCTGGACGGACGGATCTCCTACGAGCAGTACTTC
CASSPLDGRISYEQYF
>NA|TRBJ2-7|NA|TRBV6-2/TRBV6-3
TGTGCCAGTTCCTCGGACGGGGTCATCGACGAGCAGTACTTC
CASSSDGVIDEQYF
>NA|TRBJ1-1|few|TRBV6-1
TGTGCCAGCAGAATCTCAGCTAACACTGAAGCTTTCTTT
CASRISANTEAFF
>NA|TRBJ2-7|NA|TRBV30
TGTGCCTGGAGTGCCTTATCTTACGAGCAGTACTTC
CAWSALSYEQYF
>NA|TRBJ1-2|NA|TRBV7-9
TGTGCCAGCAGCCCAGAGGGAACTAATGGCTACACCTTC
CASSPEGTNGYTF
>NA|TRBJ1-2|NA|TRBV19
TGTGCCAGTCACAGGGATTGGCGGTCTGGCTACACCTTC
CASHRDWRSGYTF
>NA|TRBJ2-1|NA|TRBV9
TGTGCCAGCAGCGTAGACATTGGGGGACGGTCCTACAATGAGCAGTTCTTC
CASSVDIGGRSYNEQFF
>TRBD2|TRBJ2-7|NA|TRBV5-1
TGCGCCAGCAGCCCTGGGGCTAGCGGGAGGGCCCACTACGAGCAGTACTTC
CASSPGASGRAHYEQYF
>NA|TRBJ1-2|many|TRBV5-1
TGCGCCAGCAGCTTGAGACCTTTGGACGTGACTAACTATGGCTACACCTTC
CASSLRPLDVTNYGYTF
>NA|TRBJ2-6|NA|TRBV12-3/TRBV12-4
TGTGTCGGATCGGACAGCCGCTCTGGGGCCAACGTCCTGACTTTC
CVGSDSRSGANVLTF
>TRBD2|TRBJ2-7|few|TRBV6-5
TGTGCCAGCAGTTACTTCACTAGCGGGCCCTACGAGCAGTACTTC
CASSYFTSGPYEQYF
>NA|TRBJ1-1|NA|TRBV2
TGTGCCAGCAGTGCAGAGTGGGGCGGTAAGAACACTGAAGCTTTCTTT
CASSAEWGGKNTEAFF
>NA|TRBJ1-6|few|TRBV15
TGTGCCACCAGCAGACGAGGGTTTAGGGTTCGGAATTCACCCCTCCACTTT
CATSRRGFRVRNSPLHF
>NA|TRBJ2-2|once|TRBV4-3
TGCGCCAGCAGCCAACCTGCGTATCCGAACACCGGGGAGCTGTTTTTT
CASSQPAYPNTGELFF
>NA|TRBJ1-1|NA|TRBV20-1
TGCAGTGCTAGAGTGGCGCAGAGGAACACTGAAGCTTTCTTT
CSARVAQRNTEAFF
>TRBD1|TRBJ1-1|few|TRBV20-1
TGCAGTGCTTCCCCGGGGACAGCAACTGAAGCTTTCTTT
CSASPGTATEAFF
>NA|TRBJ2-2|once|TRBV7-9
TGTGCCAGCAGCCCCCGCAGCGGGGAGCTGTTTTTT
CASSPRSGELFF
>NA|TRBJ2-5|many|TRBV5-1
TGCGCCAGCAGCACGGGGAGAACCCAAGAGACCCAGTACTTC
CASSTGRTQETQYF
>NA|TRBJ1-1|few|TRBV5-1
TGCGCCAGCAGCTTGCCAGGGGCTGAGACTGAAGCTTTCTTT
CASSLPGAETEAFF
>NA|TRBJ1-3|NA|TRBV7-6
TGTGCCAGCAGCTTAAGATCGCCAGACCCTGGAAACACCATATATTTT
CASSLRSPDPGNTIYF
>TRBD1|TRBJ1-1|NA|TRBV29-1
TGCAGCGCCGGGACAGGGATCATGAACACTGAAGCTTTCTTT
CSAGTGIMNTEAFF
>TRBD1|TRBJ1-2|few|TRBV3-1
TGTGCCAGCAGCCAGGCCGGGACAGGGTTAGGCTATGGCTACACCTTC
CASSQAGTGLGYGYTF
>TRBD1|TRBJ2-3|few|TRBV5-1
TGCGCCAGCAGCTTCACGGGACAGAACACAGATACGCAGTATTTT
CASSFTGQNTDTQYF
>NA|TRBJ2-1|few|TRBV6-4
TGTGCCAGCAGTGTCATAGCGGATTACAATGAGCAGTTCTTC
CASSVIADYNEQFF
>TRBD2|TRBJ2-7|many|TRBV5-1
TGCGCCAGCAGCCCGGACCCGGGACTAGCGGGGGAGCAGTACTTC
CASSPDPGLAGEQYF
>NA|TRBJ1-4|NA|TRBV5-6
TGTGCCAGCAGCGTGGGCCGCGAAAAACTGTTTTTT
CASSVGREKLFF
>TRBD1|TRBJ1-2|NA|TRBV12-3/TRBV12-4
TGTGCCAGCAGTTTTTTCCGGACAGGGGACTATGGCTACACCTTC
CASSFFRTGDYGYTF
>NA|TRBJ1-2|NA|TRBV3-1
TGTGCCAGCAGCCAAAGGGCTGATCATGGCTACACCTTC
CASSQRADHGYTF
>TRBD1|TRBJ2-4|many|TRBV7-2
TGTGCCAGCAGCCCACAGGGGGGCCTAAAAAACATTCAGTACTTC
CASSPQGGLKNIQYF
>NA|TRBJ2-3|few|TRBV20-1
TGCAGTCAAAAAACAGGCGGCACAGATACGCAGTATTTT
CSQKTGGTDTQYF